This TCR beta chain is from a study of T-cell reconstitution after alpha-beta-depleted transplantation in children. Preparation of the TCRbeta library was carried out with unique molecular identifiers. Each CDR3 protein is one row after TCRdb ran MiXCR on the PCR reads. The sample includes about 410,000 distinct CDR3 sequences, 20% of them seen just once. Germline CDR1 and CDR2: MNHNS and SASEGT. V shed 7 bases, J shed 12 bases, and the junction held 8 bases outside the gene matches. This CDR3 comprises 13 residues. The source of this sequence is a human donor who donated a stem cell graft to a child with acute myeloid leukemia. The source material was PBMCs from the stem cell graft donor, sampled from the stem cell graft. This chain connects TRBV6-1 to TRBJ2-1, with 11 bases identical to TRBD2. DNA of the CDR3: TGTGCCAGCAATCACGCACTAGCGGGAGTGCAGTTCTTC. Translated, it gives CASNHALAGVQFF.